What follows are 21 T cell receptor beta chains derived from one specimen sequenced in a study of HIV-infected patients and healthy controls. Whole blood was used without fractionation, so all unsorted peripheral T cells were included. Reverse transcription used roughly 450 ng RNA and constant-region primers for alpha and beta. Alpha and beta chain libraries were made separately by chain-specific third strand synthesis with multiplexing indices. TCRdb reprocessed the 5' RACE reads with MiXCR, giving one entry per CDR3 protein. The repertoire includes about 12,000 distinct CDR3 sequences, just over 5% of them detected once, and about 3% sits in the top ten. Sequencing was carried out using blood. The receptors originated from an adult in good health.

Ten or more counts support this clonotype. V usage is TRBV29-1 and J usage is TRBJ1-2; no definite D call. The CDR3 extends over 13 amino acids. CDR1 and CDR2 (germline): SQVTM, ANQGSEA. The V end lost 4 bases, the J end lost 7 bases, and 16 bases lay between the germline ends. Here the CDR3 DNA reads TGCAGCGTTGCTCAACACCCTGAGGCTGGCTACACCTTC. It translates to CSVAQHPEAGYTF.

This clonotype was recorded many times. The rearrangement links TRBV27 to TRBJ2-5, with a possible D match to TRBD1 (5 bases). Germline values: CDR1 MNHEY, CDR2 SMNVEV (reference sequence). V was pared by 3 bases and J by 7 bases, with 12 bases between. This CDR3 contains 13 residues. CDR3: CASSFRVLGTQYF. The CDR3 nucleotides read TGTGCCAGCAGTTTCAGGGTCCTCGGGACCCAGTACTTC.

There are many counts of this clonotype. The rearrangement uses TRBV25-1 and TRBJ1-4, with a tentative D call TRBD1 (5 bases). Germline V CDR1 and CDR2: MGHDK, SYGVNS. This CDR3 spans 15 amino acids. V lost 2 bases and J lost 0, with 7 bases in between. CDR3 sequence reads: CASSEGAATNEKLFF. DNA for the CDR3: TGTGCCAGCAGTGAAGGGGCGGCAACTAATGAAAAACTGTTTTTT.

This clonotype was recorded at least ten times. CDR3 nucleotides: TGTGCCAGCAGCTTGGTCGGTTCGCAAGAGACCCAGTACTTC. This codes for CASSLVGSQETQYF. V usage is TRBV5-4 and J usage is TRBJ2-5; D gene uncertain. Trimming removed 0 bases at V and 2 bases at J, with 8 bases between. This CDR3 comprises 14 residues. CDR1 is SGHNT and CDR2 is YYREEE in the germline V gene (reference sequence).

Within the sample, this clonotype is medium-sized. This chain links TRBV29-1 with TRBJ2-3; 7 nucleotides match TRBD1. Germline trimming cut 4 bases from V and 4 bases from J; bases unmatched to any gene: 5. CDR1 and CDR2 from the germline V gene are SQVTM and ANQGSEA. This CDR3 spans 13 amino acids. The DNA for the CDR3 is TGCAGCGTTGTTAGGGACAGTTCAGATACGCAGTATTTT. It yields the protein CSVVRDSSDTQYF.

A remark on this clonotype: Just one base apart from a much larger clone, this may be a read error. The genes are TRBV29-1 and TRBJ2-7, with D perhaps TRBD1 (6 bases). Germline V gene sequence: CDR1 SQVTM, CDR2 ANQGSEA. V was pared by 2 bases and J by 2 bases, with 13 bases between. This CDR3 is 14 amino acids long. The CDR3, as DNA: TGCAGCGTTGAATCAGGACAGTGGGCCTACGAGCAGTACTTC. Its translation is CSVESGQWAYEQYF.

In this sample, this clonotype is medium-sized (0.01 to 0.1%). The chain carries TRBV12-3 or TRBV12-4 and TRBJ2-1, with D unclear. The V gene lost 3 bases and the J gene lost 0 bases, with 6 bases spanning the gap. The CDR3 length is 14 residues. Here the CDR3 reads CASSLTGSYNEQFF. CDR3 DNA sequence: TGTGCCAGCAGTTTGACGGGCTCCTACAATGAGCAGTTCTTC.

This clonotype appeared many times. V gene TRBV10-3 combines with J gene TRBJ1-1; tentative D call: TRBD1 (6 bases). Germline V gene data show CDR1 as ENHRY and CDR2 as SYGVKD. Between the trimmed V and J ends, which lost 7 bases and 0 bases, there was a span of 15 bases. This CDR3 contains 15 residues. CDR3 protein: CAITAGRDMNTEAFF. CDR3 coding DNA: TGTGCCATCACCGCTGGACGGGACATGAACACTGAAGCTTTCTTT.

This clonotype is medium-sized by share. CDR3: CASNIGGPGQPQHF. In DNA form, the CDR3 reads TGTGCCAGCAACATAGGGGGGCCGGGTCAGCCCCAGCATTTT. The J gene is TRBJ1-5, the V gene TRBV12-3 or TRBV12-4; D might be TRBD1 (6 bases). The V end lost 7 bases, the J end lost 6 bases, and 16 bases lay between the germline ends. The CDR3 runs to 14 residues.

This clonotype has a count of ten or more. The V and J genes are TRBV30 and TRBJ1-2, with D unclear. Per germline, CDR1 GTSNPN and CDR2 SVGIG (reference sequence). The CDR3 extends over 14 amino acids. V was shortened by 2 bases and J by 4 bases, with 14 bases between the two germline ends. CDR3 sequence reads: CAWSLGRVFYGYTF. CDR3 nucleotides: TGTGCCTGGAGTCTCGGCAGAGTATTCTATGGCTACACCTTC.

This clonotype occurred many times. The chain has TRBV5-6 and TRBJ2-3; 16 nucleotides match TRBD2. Germline assignment: CDR1 SGHDT and CDR2 YYEEEE. After removal of 5 bases from V and 5 bases from J, the junction contained 11 bases not matched to a gene. CDR3 length: 18 amino acids. The CDR3 coding sequence is TGTGCCAGCAGGAGCGGGACTAGCGGGGGGGCCGGGAGAGATACGCAGTATTTT. This gives the protein CASRSGTSGGAGRDTQYF. The variable domain in full, with the rest retrieved from reference TRBV5-6 and TRBJ2-3, is DAGVTQSPTHLIKTRGQQVTLRCSPKSGHDTVSWYQQALGQGPQFIFQYYEEEERQRGNFPDRFSGHQFPNYSSELNVNALLLGDSALYLCASRSGTSGGAGRDTQYFGPGTRLTVL.

This clonotype was observed a handful of times. This rearrangement joins TRBV27 to TRBJ1-2, with D maybe TRBD1 (5 bases). Germline CDR1 MNHEY, CDR2 SMNVEV (reference sequence). Deletions cut 6 bases from V and 4 bases from J, with 12 bases between. The CDR3 is made up of 13 amino acids. The chain's CDR3 is CASRNRGLYGYTF. The CDR3, as DNA: TGTGCCAGCAGGAATAGGGGCCTCTATGGCTACACCTTC.

This clonotype was seen ten or more times. The CDR3 DNA follows: TGCGCCAGCAGCTCGGACCGAAGGACAGGCGGAGATAGCAATCAGCCCCAGCATTTT. Its translation: CASSSDRRTGGDSNQPQHF. The V and J genes are TRBV5-1 and TRBJ1-5; TRBD1 agrees at 7 bases. The CDR3 totals 19 residues. Germline CDR1 SGHRS, CDR2 YFSETQ. V shed 3 bases and J 0 bases; nucleotides not matched to a gene: 15.

The chain carries TRBV25-1 and TRBJ1-5; no clear D. The germline V and J ends were trimmed by 1 base and 0 bases, with 4 bases remaining between them. The germline V gene has CDR1 MGHDK and CDR2 SYGVNS. The CDR3 loop spans 14 amino acids. CDR3 loop: CASSESASNQPQHF. The CDR3 region has the DNA TGTGCCAGCAGTGAATCGGCTAGCAATCAGCCCCAGCATTTT.

This clonotype was seen ten or more times. The chain uses TRBV20-1 and TRBJ1-2; 8 bases map to TRBD1. The ends lost 3 bases at V and 3 bases at J; junction bases unmatched: 12. Germline V lookup: CDR1 DFQATT, CDR2 SNEGSKA (reference sequence). CDR3 length: 16 residues. CDR3 DNA: TGCAGTGCTAGGATCCGGGACAGGCGGCGCGACTATGGCTACACCTTC. It is translated as CSARIRDRRRDYGYTF.

This clonotype has ten or more counts. This chain uses TRBV11-1 with TRBJ2-3; D not resolved. The V gene's germline CDR1 is SGHAT and CDR2 FQDESV (reference sequence). The V end was cut by 0 bases, the J end by 8 bases, with 12 bases between. There are 14 residues in the CDR3. The CDR3 coding sequence is TGTGCCAGCAGCTTAGCCCAGCTCGGCGGTACGCAGTATTTT. Protein product: CASSLAQLGGTQYF.

The chain links TRBV2 to TRBJ2-7; 8 nucleotides agree with TRBD2. This CDR3 has 14 residues. After removal of 7 bases from V and 1 base from J, the junction contained 6 bases not matched to a gene. In germline, CDR1 is SNHLY, CDR2 FYNNEI. CDR3 residues: CASTGGEVSYEQYF. The CDR3 nucleotides read TGTGCCAGCACCGGGGGGGAAGTATCCTACGAGCAGTACTTC.

This clonotype was counted many times. The genes are TRBV12-3 or TRBV12-4 and TRBJ2-1; 7 bases line up with TRBD2. The CDR3 covers 17 residues. V dropped 4 bases and J dropped 3; count of bases not matched to a gene: 12. CDR3 protein: CASSWGGWEEGYNEQFF. The CDR3 bases are TGTGCCAGCAGTTGGGGGGGATGGGAGGAGGGCTACAATGAGCAGTTCTTC.

V is TRBV5-6 and J is TRBJ1-2; 12 bases fit TRBD1. Germline V gene data show CDR1 as SGHDT and CDR2 as YYEEEE. The CDR3 length is 14 residues. The junction had 3 bases not matched to a gene; V was cut back by 4 bases and J by 5 bases. CDR3 coding DNA: TGTGCCAGCAGCCCGGGACAGGGGGCGTATGGCTACACCTTC. It is translated as CASSPGQGAYGYTF.

This clonotype was seen a few times. The chain recombines TRBV3-1 with TRBJ1-2; 8 bases are a match to TRBD1. Germline lookup yields CDR1 LGHDT and CDR2 YNNKEL (reference sequence). The junction had 12 bases not matched to a gene; V was cut back by 7 bases and J by 2 bases. The CDR3 is 16 residues long. CDR3 residues: CASTGGTGGGNYGYTF. The CDR3 nucleotides read TGTGCCAGCACTGGGGGGACAGGAGGGGGAAACTATGGCTACACCTTC.

By share, this clonotype counts as medium-sized. V is TRBV12-3 or TRBV12-4 and J is TRBJ2-7; D remains ambiguous. The CDR3 sequence is 13 residues long. Trimming cost V 3 bases and J 3 bases, with 9 bases left between them. The chain's CDR3 is CASSFGLGYEQYF. As DNA, the CDR3 is TGTGCCAGCAGTTTCGGGCTGGGCTACGAGCAGTACTTC.